This TCR beta chain was recovered during a study of radiation and T cells in renal cell carcinoma. The time point was: blood 2 weeks post-SBRT. The treatment denotes: 15 Gy SBRT to primary tumor, nephrectomy 4 weeks later. Points on this clone: Its target is unknown.

Trimming took 4 bases from V and 6 from J; bases not matched to a gene: 9. Germline V gene sequence: CDR1 SGHRS, CDR2 YFSETQ. The CDR3 length is 15 residues. Some clones are missing from TCRdb's copy, which holds only in-frame ones; the method was immunoSEQ multiplex PCR. The sample has more than 100,000 clones, 88% seen once. Whole-study results and caveats: Without pretreatment biopsies, baseline tumor clonotype presence was undetermined.

This receptor was obtained from a woman aged 65 to 85 with renal cell carcinoma. The chain links TRBV5-1 to TRBJ1-2; TRBD1 agrees at 10 bases. The sequencing here drew on blood, taken from a patient whose treatment included radiotherapy and nephrectomy. The CDR3 DNA reads TGCGCCAGCAGCCCCACAGGACAGGGGGTAAATGGCTACACCTTC. Translating gives CASSPTGQGVNGYTF.